Sequencing of this TCR beta chain was carried out in a study of T cells after yellow fever vaccination. Whole-study results and caveats: One caveat is that FACS-sorted repertoires could contain abundant clonotypes contaminating from the bulk population.

The CDR3 extends over 16 amino acids. Trimming left V 4 bases short and J 0 bases short, with 13 bases between. As for this clonotype: Antigen unknown.

Making TCR cDNA involved 5'RACE template switching, which added UMIs and a universal primer site. TCRdb called the 5' RACE reads again in MiXCR, with one record for every CDR3 protein. The sample lists about 340,000 distinct CDR3 sequences, 8.7% seen once, with about 20% in the top ten. The clonotype was recovered from a man aged 18 to 29 who received the YFV17D yellow fever vaccine. The rearrangement links TRBV12-3 or TRBV12-4 to TRBJ2-1; no clear D. The sample was PBMCs, taken on the day of the first yellow fever vaccination. CDR3 region: CASSSPGLSSYNEQFF. DNA for the CDR3: TGTGCCAGCAGTTCGCCTGGGCTCAGCTCCTACAATGAGCAGTTCTTC.